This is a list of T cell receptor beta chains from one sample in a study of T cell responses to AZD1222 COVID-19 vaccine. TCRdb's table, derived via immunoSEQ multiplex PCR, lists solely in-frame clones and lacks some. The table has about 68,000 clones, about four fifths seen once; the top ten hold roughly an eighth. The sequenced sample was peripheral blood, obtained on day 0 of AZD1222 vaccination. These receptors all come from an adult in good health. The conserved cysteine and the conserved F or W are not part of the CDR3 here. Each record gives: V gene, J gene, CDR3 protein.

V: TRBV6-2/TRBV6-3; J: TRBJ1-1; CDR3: ASSETYPNTEAF
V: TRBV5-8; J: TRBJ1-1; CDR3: ASTRRDLSYSPEAF
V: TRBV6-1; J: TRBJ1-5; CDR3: ASSEGRQKINQPQH
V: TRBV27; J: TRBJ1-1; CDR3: ASSPRGTGAFRAF
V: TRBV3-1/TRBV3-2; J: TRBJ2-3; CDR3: ASSQDPGTDTQY
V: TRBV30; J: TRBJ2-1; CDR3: AWSRRGGQRDNEQF
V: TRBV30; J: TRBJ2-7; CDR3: AWNTRTRDRSYEQY
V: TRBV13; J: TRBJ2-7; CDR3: ASSSSGGAAR
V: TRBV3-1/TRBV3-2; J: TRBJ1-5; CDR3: ASSHWPGQGQPQH
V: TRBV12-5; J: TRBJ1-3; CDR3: ASGLYSGNTIY
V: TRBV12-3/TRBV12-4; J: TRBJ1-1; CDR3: ASSSSTNTEAF
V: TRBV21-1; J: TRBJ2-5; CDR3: ASSKVARGETQY
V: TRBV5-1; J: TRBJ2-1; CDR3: ASSSVTGSYNEQF
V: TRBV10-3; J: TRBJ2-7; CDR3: AISGTGVYEQY
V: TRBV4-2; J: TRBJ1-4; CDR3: ASSSEGGTGNEKLF
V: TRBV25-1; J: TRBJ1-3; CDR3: ASSESFGAISGNTIY